Below, 9 T cell receptor beta chains from the same sample are listed, as sequenced in a study of T cell repertoires in cytomegalovirus infection. From the reads, TCRdb called clonotypes with MiXCR, one entry per CDR3 protein. This table holds roughly 230,000 distinct CDR3 sequences, roughly 23% found once. The sample was CD8+ T cells from PBMCs. These receptors all stem from a human donor in good health (CMV status not recorded). Some clones in this sample may be carry-over from other donors' samples.

J is TRBJ2-2 and V is TRBV2, with TRBD2 as a possible D gene (5 bases). The CDR3 is made up of 14 amino acids. Trimming stripped 4 bases from V and 7 bases from J, with 13 bases between. Germline loops: CDR1 SNHLY, CDR2 FYNNEI. CDR3 sequence reads: CASSVLTEGGELFF. Written as DNA, the CDR3 is TGTGCCAGCAGTGTATTAACAGAGGGCGGGGAGCTGTTTTTT.

The count of this clonotype is one. V is TRBV12-3 or TRBV12-4 and J is TRBJ2-7; D is unclear. Trimming removed 7 bases at V and 3 bases at J, with 10 bases between. The CDR3 has 12 amino acids. CDR3 sequence (DNA): TGTGCCAGCACCGGCACAGTCTACGAGCAGTACTTC. Its translation: CASTGTVYEQYF.

The V and J genes are TRBV7-9 and TRBJ2-2; D is possibly TRBD2 (5 bases). The CDR3 has 15 amino acids. CDR1 SEHNR and CDR2 FQNEAQ come from the germline V gene (reference sequence). Between the trimmed V and J ends, which lost 6 bases and 4 bases, there was a span of 15 bases. The CDR3 loop is CASRRTGIFTGELFF. CDR3 sequence (DNA): TGTGCCAGCAGACGAACCGGGATTTTCACCGGGGAGCTGTTTTTT. The entire variable domain, with the rest obtained from reference TRBV7-9 and TRBJ2-2, is as follows: DTGVSQNPRHKITKRGQNVTFRCDPISEHNRLYWYRQTLGQGPEFLTYFQNEAQLEKSRLLSDRFSAERPKGSFSTLEIQRTEQGDSAMYLCASRRTGIFTGELFFGEGSRLTVL.

This clonotype came up a few times. The chain carries TRBV12-5 and TRBJ2-1; 11 bases line up with TRBD2. The V gene's germline CDR1 is LGHNT and CDR2 FRNRAP. V lost 5 bases and J lost 3; bases outside the gene matches: 9. The CDR3 is 17 residues long. The CDR3 nucleotides are TGTGCTAGTGGTCTGGGGGCTAGCGGGGGGTTCTACAATGAGCAGTTCTTC. This translates into CASGLGASGGFYNEQFF. The full variable domain, in which reference TRBV12-5 and TRBJ2-1 provide the parts outside the CDR3, is DARVTQTPRHKVTEMGQEVTMRCQPILGHNTVFWYRQTMMQGLELLAYFRNRAPLDDSGMPKDRFSAEMPDATLATLKIQPSEPRDSAVYFCASGLGASGGFYNEQFFGPGTRLTVL.

This clonotype has a count of ten or more. V usage is TRBV7-9 and J usage is TRBJ1-1, with D possibly TRBD1 on 6 matching bases. Germline CDR1 reads SEHNR; CDR2 reads FQNEAQ (reference sequence). The CDR3 has 13 residues. Trimming shortened V by 10 bases and J by 0 bases, and 12 bases separated the two germline ends. CDR3 nucleotides: TGTGCCACCACAGGGCCTGTGAACACTGAAGCTTTCTTT. Translated: CATTGPVNTEAFF.

The V and J genes are TRBV14 and TRBJ1-2; D not certain. The germline V gene has CDR1 SGHDN and CDR2 FVKESK. Deletions cut 0 bases from V and 2 bases from J, with 10 bases between. This CDR3 is built from 15 residues. The CDR3 is CASSQEMGRNYGYTF. The CDR3 DNA sequence: TGTGCCAGCAGCCAAGAAATGGGCCGAAACTATGGCTACACCTTC.

The chain combines TRBV29-1 with TRBJ1-1, with D maybe TRBD1 (6 bases). Germline V gene sequence: CDR1 SQVTM, CDR2 ANQGSEA. V lost 4 bases and J 7 bases, leaving 13 bases between the germline ends. The CDR3 extends over 12 amino acids. CDR3 in amino acids: CSVVGGLGEAFF. The CDR3 coding sequence is TGCAGCGTTGTTGGGGGGCTGGGTGAAGCTTTCTTT.

This clonotype was detected a few times. V usage is TRBV15 and J usage is TRBJ1-1; no reliable D call. The length of the CDR3 is 14 residues. V gave up 2 bases and J gave up 1 base, with 8 bases separating them. Germline CDR1 reads LNHNV; CDR2 reads YYDKDF (reference sequence). Written as DNA, the CDR3 is TGTGCCACCAGCAGACGCAGGACGAACACTGAAGCTTTCTTT. Encoded protein: CATSRRRTNTEAFF.

This clonotype was seen a few times. V usage is TRBV7-9 and J usage is TRBJ1-1; D not resolved. The CDR3 is 13 amino acids. The V gene's germline CDR1 is SEHNR and CDR2 FQNEAQ (reference sequence). V lost 5 bases to trimming and J lost 11 bases, with 18 bases between them. The CDR3 reads CASSPYLADWAFF. CDR3 coding DNA: TGTGCCAGCAGCCCCTATCTCGCGGATTGGGCTTTCTTT. Full variable domain (rest looked up from reference TRBV7-9 and TRBJ1-1): DTGVSQNPRHKITKRGQNVTFRCDPISEHNRLYWYRQTLGQGPEFLTYFQNEAQLEKSRLLSDRFSAERPKGSFSTLEIQRTEQGDSAMYLCASSPYLADWAFFGQGTRLTVV.